The 30 T cell receptor beta chains below come from one sample, sequenced in a study of blood T cell repertoires in COVID-19. Profiled with immunoSEQ multiplex PCR; TCRdb holds only in-frame clones, not every one. In the table there are fewer than 150,000 clones, around 87% of which are singletons. Source material: peripheral blood. These receptors all stem from a woman in her fifties or sixties with acute or convalescent COVID-19.

This clone was seen only a few times. This rearrangement joins TRBV9 to TRBJ1-2; D might be TRBD1 (6 bases). The germline V gene encodes CDR1 SGDLS and CDR2 YYNGEE. This CDR3 spans 16 amino acids. V was pared by 0 bases and J by 5 bases, with 17 bases between. The CDR3 region has the DNA TGTGCCAGCAGCGTAGCTGCTCAGGGGCCAGCTTATGGCTACACCTTC. Amino acid sequence: CASSVAAQGPAYGYTF.

V gene TRBV3-1 (or the pseudogene TRBV3-2) combines with J gene TRBJ2-1; the match to TRBD2 covers 9 bases. There are 18 residues in the CDR3. The germline V gene has CDR1 LGHDT and CDR2 YNNKEL (reference sequence). V was clipped by 0 bases and J by 7 bases; unmatched bases: 13. Written as DNA, the CDR3 is TGTGCCAGCAGCCAAGATGAGAGGGGCTTAGCGGGAGTGAATGAGCAGTTCTTC. Protein product: CASSQDERGLAGVNEQFF.

This clone was recorded only once. The J gene is TRBJ2-1, the V gene TRBV3-1 (or the pseudogene TRBV3-2); tentative D call: TRBD2 (6 bases). Trimming left V 3 bases short and J 6 bases short, with 15 bases between. Germline V CDR1 and CDR2: LGHDT, YNNKEL (reference sequence). The CDR3 runs to 15 residues. In nucleotides, the CDR3 is TGTGCCAGCAGCCAGGACGGGACTGCCTCCAATGAGCAGTTCTTC. It translates to CASSQDGTASNEQFF.

This clone was seen a handful of times. The genes are TRBV3-1 (or the pseudogene TRBV3-2) and TRBJ1-5, with TRBD1 as a possible D gene (6 bases). There are 14 residues in the CDR3. Germline loops: CDR1 LGHDT, CDR2 YNNKEL (reference sequence). V dropped 4 bases and J dropped 5 bases, with 12 bases sitting between them. The CDR3 nucleotides read TGTGCCAGCAGCCCGGGACACCAAGATCAGCCCCAGCATTTT. Translation: CASSPGHQDQPQHF.

J is TRBJ1-5 and V is TRBV30; 9 nucleotides agree with TRBD1. Germline CDR1 reads GTSNPN; CDR2 reads SVGIG (reference sequence). With V trimmed by 5 bases and J by 6 bases, 8 bases remained unmatched. The CDR3 has 14 amino acids. CDR3 in DNA: TGTGCCTGGGCACGGACAGGGGCGGTTCAGCCCCAGCATTTT. Translating it yields CAWARTGAVQPQHF.

This CDR3 is CASSPLEWTGNSPLHF. CDR3 nucleotide sequence: TGTGCCAGCTCACCACTAGAATGGACAGGGAACTCACCCCTCCACTTT. This chain links TRBV18 with TRBJ1-6; 8 bases are shared with TRBD1. V shed 1 base, J shed 10 bases, and the junction held 9 bases outside the gene matches. CDR3 length: 16 residues. CDR1 and CDR2 (germline): KGHSH, LQKENI.

The chain uses TRBV19 and TRBJ1-5, with 7 bases aligning to TRBD1. The CDR3 spans 15 residues. Germline CDR1 LNHDA, CDR2 SQIVND (reference sequence). With V trimmed by 6 bases and J by 4 bases, 9 bases remained unmatched. The CDR3 spells CASSTYRQGNQPQHF. In DNA, the CDR3 is TGTGCCAGTAGCACGTACCGACAGGGTAATCAGCCCCAGCATTTT. Together with reference TRBV19 and TRBJ1-5, the CDR3 gives the full variable domain: DGGITQSPKYLFRKEGQNVTLSCEQNLNHDAMYWYRQDPGQGLRLIYYSQIVNDFQKGDIAEGYSVSREKKESFPLTVTSAQKNPTAFYLCASSTYRQGNQPQHFGDGTRLSIL.

The gene calls are TRBV30 and TRBJ1-1; weak D call: TRBD1 (5 bases). Germline lookup yields CDR1 GTSNPN and CDR2 SVGIG (reference sequence). V was cut by 4 bases and J by 4 bases, with 16 bases left in between. The length of the CDR3 is 14 residues. The CDR3 sequence: CAWIPLRGTTEAFF. The CDR3, as DNA: TGTGCCTGGATCCCCCTGCGGGGGACCACTGAAGCTTTCTTT.

As concerns this clone: Within the sample, other DNA sequences also encode this same CDR3. The V and J genes are TRBV6-2 or TRBV6-3 and TRBJ1-6; D not resolved. V shed 0 bases and J shed 8 bases, with 8 bases lying between them. Per the germline V gene, CDR1 is MNHEY and CDR2 is SVGEGT. The CDR3 spans 14 residues. CDR3 DNA: TGTGCCAGCAGTTACTCCCAGGTTTATTCACCCCTCCACTTT. Translation gives CASSYSQVYSPLHF.

The chain uses TRBV2 and TRBJ1-6; 7 nucleotides agree with TRBD1. V was clipped by 6 bases and J by 3 bases; unmatched bases: 14. There are 18 residues in the CDR3. Germline CDR1 reads SNHLY; CDR2 reads FYNNEI. CDR3 region: CASRVVSGGNLYNSPLHF. CDR3 nucleotides: TGTGCCAGCAGGGTCGTGTCAGGGGGGAATCTCTATAATTCACCCCTCCACTTT.

V is TRBV11-1 and J is TRBJ2-7; D call uncertain. V lost 1 base, J lost 1 base, and 5 bases lay in between. In germline, CDR1 is SGHAT, CDR2 FQDESV (reference sequence). This CDR3 is 13 amino acids long. CDR3 residues: CASSLGESYEQYF. The CDR3 nucleotides read TGTGCCAGCAGCTTAGGCGAATCCTACGAGCAGTACTTC.

This clone appeared a single time. The V call is TRBV6-1, the J call TRBJ2-7, with D possibly being TRBD1 (6 bases). CDR3 length equals 15 residues. With 1 base removed from V and 0 bases from J, the gap between germline ends came to 10 bases. Germline V gene sequence: CDR1 MNHNS, CDR2 SASEGT. CDR3 coding DNA: TGTGCCAGCAGTGAAGGGCAGGGGAGCTCCTACGAGCAGTACTTC. Translation: CASSEGQGSSYEQYF.

The gene calls are TRBV6-5 and TRBJ2-1; D perhaps matches TRBD2 (6 bases). V lost 6 bases to trimming and J lost 10 bases, with 13 bases between them. The CDR3 is 12 amino acids. In germline, CDR1 is MNHEY, CDR2 SVGAGI. The CDR3 region is CASSRLVGEQFF. CDR3 bases: TGTGCCAGCAGCCGACTAGTTGGGGAGCAGTTCTTC.

The J gene is TRBJ2-7, the V gene TRBV6-5; 9 bases agree with TRBD1. The germline V gene encodes CDR1 MNHEY and CDR2 SVGAGI. V lost 8 bases, J lost 5 bases, and 7 bases stayed unmatched. The CDR3 length is 13 residues. DNA of the CDR3: TGTGCCAGCGGCGGGACAGGGCGCGACGAGCAGTACTTC. Protein sequence: CASGGTGRDEQYF.

This rearrangement joins TRBV19 to TRBJ1-1, with D perhaps matching TRBD1 (6 bases). The V gene's germline CDR1 is LNHDA and CDR2 SQIVND (reference sequence). The CDR3 has 14 amino acids. V dropped 6 bases and J dropped 4 bases, with 15 bases sitting between them. The CDR3 nucleotides are TGTGCCAGTAGCACAAAACAGGGATCCACTGAAGCTTTCTTT. Protein: CASSTKQGSTEAFF.

The genes are TRBV6-5 and TRBJ1-2; the match to TRBD1 covers 7 bases. The V gene end was trimmed by 5 bases and the J gene end by 0 bases; junction bases not matched to a gene: 6. The germline CDR1 and CDR2 sequences are MNHEY and SVGAGI. This CDR3 is 15 amino acids long. The CDR3 region is CASSRTGAPNYGYTF. CDR3 coding DNA: TGTGCCAGCAGTCGCACAGGGGCTCCTAACTATGGCTACACCTTC.

This rearrangement joins TRBV12-3 or TRBV12-4 to TRBJ1-5; D gene unclear. The V and J ends lost 3 bases and 6 bases respectively, with 6 bases between them. The CDR3 consists of 12 residues. The CDR3 coding sequence is TGTGCCAGCAGTTTTCTCGGTCAGCCCCAGCATTTT. Protein sequence: CASSFLGQPQHF.

The J gene is TRBJ1-1, the V gene TRBV3-1 (or the pseudogene TRBV3-2); D might be TRBD1 (6 bases). The CDR3 is made up of 14 amino acids. The germline CDR1 and CDR2 sequences are LGHDT and YNNKEL (reference sequence). V was shortened by 2 bases and J by 7 bases, with 14 bases between the two germline ends. The CDR3 here is CASSQRNRVDEAFF. The DNA for the CDR3 is TGTGCCAGCAGCCAAAGGAACAGGGTTGATGAAGCTTTCTTT.

This rearrangement joins TRBV28 to TRBJ1-5, with 7 bases fitting TRBD1. Trimming took 8 bases from V and 1 from J; bases not matched to a gene: 8. CDR3 length: 15 amino acids. Germline lookup yields CDR1 MDHEN and CDR2 SYDVKM. The CDR3 DNA reads as TGTGCCAGCGAGCCACTACAGGGGAGCAATCAGCCCCAGCATTTT. Amino acids: CASEPLQGSNQPQHF.

This sequence joins TRBV9 and TRBJ2-2, with D tentatively TRBD1 (6 bases). Per germline, CDR1 SGDLS and CDR2 YYNGEE. Trimming left V 0 bases short and J 4 bases short, with 13 bases between. The CDR3 covers 16 residues. Here the CDR3 reads CASSVGNRESTGELFF. DNA for the CDR3: TGTGCCAGCAGCGTAGGTAACAGGGAATCCACCGGGGAGCTGTTTTTT. Based on the CDR3 plus reference TRBV9 and TRBJ2-2, the full variable domain is DSGVTQTPKHLITATGQRVTLRCSPRSGDLSVYWYQQSLDQGLQFLIQYYNGEERAKGNILERFSAQQFPDLHSELNLSSLELGDSALYFCASSVGNRESTGELFFGEGSRLTVL.

The gene calls are TRBV29-1 and TRBJ1-1, with D unclear. In germline, CDR1 is SQVTM, CDR2 ANQGSEA. The V end was cut by 2 bases, the J end by 1 base, with 8 bases between. The CDR3 has 13 residues. This CDR3 reads CSVERGRNTEAFF. As DNA, the CDR3 is TGCAGCGTTGAACGGGGAAGGAACACTGAAGCTTTCTTT. The whole variable domain, filled in from reference TRBV29-1 and TRBJ1-1, reads SAVISQKPSRDICQRGTSLTIQCQVDSQVTMMFWYRQQPGQSLTLIATANQGSEATYESGFVIDKFPISRPNLTFSTLTVSNMSPEDSSIYLCSVERGRNTEAFFGQGTRLTVV.

The rearrangement joins TRBV28 to TRBJ2-2; 7 positions agree with TRBD2. Germline trimming cut 7 bases from V and 2 bases from J; bases unmatched to any gene: 4. Germline V lookup: CDR1 MDHEN, CDR2 SYDVKM. This CDR3 is built from 14 residues. The DNA for the CDR3 is TGTGCCAGCACCCCGGGACTAAACACCGGGGAGCTGTTTTTT. Translating gives CASTPGLNTGELFF.

This clone was observed a handful of times. This chain uses TRBV5-1 with TRBJ2-5, with D tentatively TRBD1 (6 bases). Per germline, CDR1 SGHRS and CDR2 YFSETQ. This CDR3 has 15 residues. Trimming took off 0 bases at V and 1 base at J, with 10 bases between the two ends. DNA of the CDR3: TGCGCCAGCAGCTTGGCCCAGGGGCCCCAAGAGACCCAGTACTTC. This codes for CASSLAQGPQETQYF.

The chain links TRBV7-2 to TRBJ2-4; D possibly corresponds to TRBD2 (6 bases). This CDR3 has 14 amino acids. Per germline, CDR1 SGHTA and CDR2 FQGNSA. The germline V and J ends were trimmed by 3 bases and 2 bases, with 8 bases remaining between them. The CDR3 nucleotides read TGTGCCAGCAGCTTGGGCGGGACCAAAAACATTCAGTACTTC. Translating it yields CASSLGGTKNIQYF.

J is TRBJ1-4 and V is TRBV29-1, with D perhaps matching TRBD1 (6 bases). Germline CDR1 is SQVTM and CDR2 is ANQGSEA. The V and J ends lost 5 bases and 8 bases respectively, with 15 bases between them. The CDR3 length is 13 residues. CDR3 in amino acids: CSVTIQGSEKLFF. In nucleotides, the CDR3 is TGCAGCGTTACAATACAGGGCAGCGAAAAACTGTTTTTT.

The chain recombines TRBV6-5 with TRBJ1-2, with D possibly TRBD1 on 5 matching bases. CDR3 length: 14 residues. CDR1 MNHEY and CDR2 SVGAGI come from the germline V gene. V was pared by 7 bases and J by 6 bases, with 18 bases between. The CDR3 loop reads CASIGTAGVDGYTF. The DNA of the CDR3 is TGTGCCAGCATTGGGACTGCCGGGGTCGATGGCTACACCTTC.

The gene calls are TRBV18 and TRBJ2-2, with D tentatively TRBD1 (6 bases). The CDR3 covers 16 residues. The V and J ends lost 3 bases and 0 bases respectively, with 11 bases between them. Germline loops: CDR1 KGHSH, CDR2 LQKENI. CDR3 in DNA: TGTGCCAGCTCACCGGGCAGACAGGCGAACACCGGGGAGCTGTTTTTT. This encodes CASSPGRQANTGELFF.

A remark on this clone: One junction end disagrees with the germline gene, perhaps due to a read error. The chain employs TRBV7-7 and TRBJ2-5, with TRBD1 as a possible D gene (5 bases). The germline CDR1 and CDR2 sequences are SSHAT and FNYEAQ (reference sequence). The CDR3 covers 14 residues. The CDR3 protein is CASSFQYGAETQYF. CDR3 DNA: TGTGCTAGCAGCTTTCAATATGGGGCGGAGACCCAGTACTTC.

The chain joins TRBV9 to TRBJ2-7; 10 bases are a match to TRBD2. The CDR3 loop spans 15 amino acids. The germline gives CDR1 SGDLS, CDR2 YYNGEE. The junction had 6 bases not matched to a gene; V was cut back by 3 bases and J by 3 bases. The CDR3 protein is CASSAHPSGGYEQYF. In DNA, the CDR3 is TGTGCCAGCAGCGCCCATCCTAGCGGGGGCTACGAGCAGTACTTC. Using reference TRBV9 and TRBJ2-7 for the parts outside the CDR3, the full variable domain is DSGVTQTPKHLITATGQRVTLRCSPRSGDLSVYWYQQSLDQGLQFLIQYYNGEERAKGNILERFSAQQFPDLHSELNLSSLELGDSALYFCASSAHPSGGYEQYFGPGTRLTVT.

The gene calls are TRBV15 and TRBJ2-1, with 11 bases fitting TRBD2. The CDR3 is made up of 13 amino acids. In germline, CDR1 is LNHNV, CDR2 YYDKDF (reference sequence). The J segment lost 10 bases and the V segment lost 8 bases, leaving 7 bases of the junction unmatched. CDR3 region: CATGLAGGREQFF. In DNA form, the CDR3 reads TGTGCCACCGGTCTAGCGGGAGGCCGCGAGCAGTTCTTC.